This T cell receptor (beta chain) was identified during a study of blood T cell repertoires in COVID-19. CDR3 length equals 13 residues. J was trimmed by 5 bases and V by 3 bases; bases with no gene match: 2. The germline V gene has CDR1 SGHNT and CDR2 YENEEA. Here immunoSEQ multiplex PCR was the method, and the copy in TCRdb shows in-frame clones only, minus some. The table includes 150,000 or so clones, roughly 86% detected once. The TCR comes from a woman between 45 and 65 years old with acute or convalescent COVID-19. Material for sequencing was peripheral blood. The gene calls are TRBV11-3 and TRBJ1-2; TRBD1 matches 8 bases. CDR3 protein: CASSFDRGYGYTF. The CDR3 DNA sequence: TGTGCCAGCAGCTTCGACAGGGGATATGGCTACACCTTC. Filled out from reference TRBV11-3 and TRBJ1-2, the complete variable domain reads EAGVVQSPRYKIIEKKQPVAFWCNPISGHNTLYWYLQNLGQGPELLIRYENEEAVDDSQLPKDRFSAERLKGVDSTLKIQPAELGDSAVYLCASSFDRGYGYTFGSGTRLTVV.